Presented here are 21 T cell receptor beta chains from one specimen sequenced in a study of T cells after yellow fever vaccination. MiXCR, applied by TCRdb to the 5' RACE reads, yields one record per CDR3 protein. The sample holds hundreds of thousands of distinct CDR3 sequences, around 4.9% seen once. Specimen: CD4+ T cells sorted from PBMCs, collected on the day of the yellow fever booster vaccination. The receptors here all came from a young man who received the YFV17D yellow fever vaccine.

This clonotype was counted only a few times. The chain uses TRBV4-2 and TRBJ2-2, with D hard to call. Germline CDR1 reads LGHNA; CDR2 reads YNFKEQ. Trimming removed 1 base at V and 5 bases at J, with 8 bases between. CDR3 length: 14 residues. CDR3 bases: TGTGCCAGCAGCCAAGTTCTGAGAACCGGGGAGCTGTTTTTT. Residues: CASSQVLRTGELFF.

This clonotype appeared many times. The rearrangement uses TRBV20-1 and TRBJ1-2, with D maybe TRBD1 (5 bases). The germline V gene encodes CDR1 DFQATT and CDR2 SNEGSKA (reference sequence). Trimming pared 0 bases from V and 8 bases from J, leaving 19 bases between. This CDR3 comprises 15 residues. The CDR3 region has the DNA TGCAGTGCTAGAGATGTTTTAGGGGCTGTAGGAGGCTACACCTTC. It codes for CSARDVLGAVGGYTF.

In this sample, this clonotype turned up a few times. V usage is TRBV6-6 and J usage is TRBJ2-2; 10 positions match TRBD1. The V segment lost 6 bases and the J segment 7 bases; nucleotides outside the gene matches: 8. This CDR3 comprises 15 residues. Germline CDR1 MNHNY, CDR2 SVGAGI (reference sequence). CDR3 nucleotides: TGTGCCAGCAGCCCGACAGGGGGCGCCTACGGGGAGCTGTTTTTT. It specifies CASSPTGGAYGELFF.

This clonotype was counted a few times. The genes are TRBV6-5 and TRBJ2-7; D remains ambiguous. Per the germline V gene, CDR1 is MNHEY and CDR2 is SVGAGI. This CDR3 has 16 amino acids. Deletions cut 0 bases from V and 8 bases from J, with 20 bases between. DNA for the CDR3: TGTGCCAGCAGTTACTCGACGTCAGAACCTTCTACGCAGCAGTACTTC. This gives the protein CASSYSTSEPSTQQYF.

The chain recombines TRBV20-1 with TRBJ2-2, with D perhaps given as TRBD1 or TRBD2 (6 bases each). Trimming removed 0 bases at V and 1 base at J, with 18 bases between. Germline V gives CDR1 DFQATT, CDR2 SNEGSKA (reference sequence). The CDR3 spans 18 residues. CDR3 nucleotides: TGCAGTGCTAGAGATCCGGGGGCAGGGAAGGGGAACACCGGGGAGCTGTTTTTT. It translates to CSARDPGAGKGNTGELFF.

The sample holds many counts of this clonotype. V is TRBV29-1 and J is TRBJ1-1; D is ambiguous. V was clipped by 7 bases and J by 1 base, with 16 bases between them. Germline V lookup: CDR1 SQVTM, CDR2 ANQGSEA. This CDR3 is 14 amino acids long. DNA for the CDR3: TGCAGCGCAACCTCCAGGACGGGGAACACTGAAGCTTTCTTT. It is translated as CSATSRTGNTEAFF.

This clonotype was recorded many times. This chain connects TRBV20-1 to TRBJ2-7, with 12 positions matching TRBD2. This CDR3 is 12 amino acids long. Germline loops: CDR1 DFQATT, CDR2 SNEGSKA (reference sequence). J gave up 12 bases and V 3 bases, and 6 bases lay outside the gene matches. The CDR3 DNA reads TGCAGTGCTAGTTCTAGCGGGGGGGCCGCGTACTTC. Amino acid sequence: CSASSSGGAAYF.

This sequence joins TRBV7-9 and TRBJ2-7; 7 bases map to TRBD1. With V trimmed by 5 bases and J by 5 bases, 9 bases remained unmatched. Germline values: CDR1 SEHNR, CDR2 FQNEAQ (reference sequence). The CDR3 covers 14 residues. CDR3 loop: CASSPQQGMHEQYV. As DNA, the CDR3 is TGTGCCAGCAGCCCACAACAGGGGATGCACGAGCAGTACGTC.

This clonotype was counted between two and nine times. This chain links TRBV3-1 with TRBJ2-5; no clear D. Trimming cost V 1 base and J 9 bases, with 12 bases left between them. This CDR3 is 13 amino acids long. Per germline, CDR1 LGHDT and CDR2 YNNKEL (reference sequence). The CDR3 spells CASSQGLGRSQYF. CDR3 in DNA: TGTGCCAGCAGCCAAGGCCTAGGGCGGTCCCAGTACTTC.

The V gene is TRBV20-1, the J gene TRBJ2-7; no firm D call. The CDR3 has 13 residues. Germline values: CDR1 DFQATT, CDR2 SNEGSKA (reference sequence). Trimming shortened V by 0 bases and J by 1 base, and 7 bases separated the two germline ends. The CDR3 region has the DNA TGCAGTGCTAGAGAGCCAAATTCCTACGAGCAGTACGTC. Protein: CSAREPNSYEQYV.

This clonotype was counted at least ten times. The chain has TRBV4-1 and TRBJ1-5; no clear D gene. CDR3 length: 15 residues. With 0 bases removed from V and 6 bases from J, the gap between germline ends came to 12 bases. In germline, CDR1 is MGHRA, CDR2 YSYEKL. The CDR3 spells CASSQESDGRQPQHF. Here the CDR3 DNA reads TGCGCCAGCAGCCAAGAAAGTGACGGGCGTCAGCCCCAGCATTTT.

In this sample, this clonotype turned up many times. The V gene is TRBV5-1, the J gene TRBJ2-5; D not certain. The germline V gene has CDR1 SGHRS and CDR2 YFSETQ. The CDR3 covers 13 residues. V lost 5 bases to trimming and J lost 2 bases, with 10 bases between them. CDR3 sequence reads: CASSLTAQETQYF. The CDR3 bases are TGCGCCAGCAGTCTAACCGCTCAAGAGACCCAGTACTTC.

This sequence joins TRBV12-3 or TRBV12-4 and TRBJ1-5, with 7 bases aligning to TRBD1. CDR3 length: 14 amino acids. J lost 3 bases, V lost 5 bases, and 4 bases had no gene match. The CDR3 region is CASSQDRPNQPQHF. The CDR3, as DNA: TGTGCCAGCAGTCAGGACAGGCCCAATCAGCCCCAGCATTTT.

There are a few counts of this clonotype. This chain joins TRBV18 and TRBJ2-6; D is uncertain. This CDR3 spans 19 amino acids. V was pared by 3 bases and J by 0 bases, with 18 bases between. Germline values: CDR1 KGHSH, CDR2 LQKENI. The CDR3 reads CASSPRSSTLISGANVLTF. In nucleotides, the CDR3 is TGTGCCAGCTCACCTCGAAGTTCTACCCTGATCTCTGGGGCCAACGTCCTGACTTTC.

This clonotype was recorded a few times. The gene calls are TRBV4-1 and TRBJ1-4; no clear D. V was cut by 1 base and J by 8 bases, with 8 bases left in between. CDR3 length: 13 amino acids. Germline CDR1 and CDR2: MGHRA and YSYEKL. The chain's CDR3 is CASSQAPGEKLFF. CDR3 in DNA: TGCGCCAGCAGCCAAGCGCCGGGCGAAAAACTGTTTTTT.

This clonotype was picked up a small number of times. This sequence joins TRBV5-1 and TRBJ1-1; no clear D. The CDR3 length is 14 residues. V was clipped by 1 base and J by 1 base, with 8 bases between them. CDR1 is SGHRS, CDR2 YFSETQ, per germline. CDR3 sequence: CASSLSSRNTEAFF. Here the CDR3 DNA reads TGCGCCAGCAGCTTGTCCAGCCGGAACACTGAAGCTTTCTTT. The full variable domain, completed using reference TRBV5-1 and TRBJ1-1, is KAGVTQTPRYLIKTRGQQVTLSCSPISGHRSVSWYQQTPGQGLQFLFEYFSETQRNKGNFPGRFSGRQFSNSRSEMNVSTLELGDSALYLCASSLSSRNTEAFFGQGTRLTVV.

This chain links TRBV6-6 with TRBJ2-5; D gene ambiguous. V was clipped by 7 bases and J by 0 bases, with 12 bases between them. CDR1 is MNHNY and CDR2 is SVGAGI in the germline V gene (reference sequence). The CDR3 totals 14 residues. For the CDR3, the DNA is TGTGCCAGCACCCCACACCCCTACCAAGAGACCCAGTACTTC. Protein product: CASTPHPYQETQYF.

This clonotype was seen repeatedly, ten times or more. This chain uses TRBV5-1 with TRBJ2-7, with TRBD2 matching 10 bases. Germline lookup yields CDR1 SGHRS and CDR2 YFSETQ. V lost 3 bases to trimming and J lost 3 bases; unmatched junction nucleotides: 6. This CDR3 region has 15 residues. CDR3 amino acids: CASSWRVAGGYEQYF. CDR3 sequence (DNA): TGCGCCAGCAGCTGGAGGGTAGCGGGGGGCTACGAGCAGTACTTC.

The sample holds one count of this clonotype. This may be a read error, as it is one base from a much larger clone. The chain employs TRBV7-6 and TRBJ2-4; no clear D. From germline, CDR1 is SGHVS and CDR2 FNYEAQ. The CDR3 is 16 amino acids. The CDR3 DNA reads TGTGCCAGCAGCTTAGCCGCGCGGTCAGCCAATAACATTCAGTACTTC. It encodes CASSLAARSANNIQYF.

This clonotype was detected only a few times. The chain couples TRBV13 to TRBJ1-2, with a possible D match to TRBD1 (5 bases). The V gene lost 0 bases and the J gene lost 0 bases, with 11 bases spanning the gap. Germline assignment: CDR1 PRHDT and CDR2 FYEKMQ (reference sequence). The CDR3 length is 16 residues. The CDR3 DNA follows: TGTGCCAGCAGCTTAGGCCTAGGGGCCACTAACTATGGCTACACCTTC. This translates into CASSLGLGATNYGYTF.

V is TRBV7-2 and J is TRBJ1-5; D is unclear. The V end lost 5 bases, the J end lost 7 bases, and 12 bases lay between the germline ends. This CDR3 is built from 13 residues. Looked up from germline, CDR1 is SGHTA and CDR2 is FQGNSA. The CDR3 loop reads CASSPAGKQPQHF. The CDR3 DNA sequence: TGTGCCAGCAGCCCAGCTGGGAAACAGCCCCAGCATTTT. The full variable domain, completed using reference TRBV7-2 and TRBJ1-5, is GAGVSQSPSNKVTEKGKDVELRCDPISGHTALYWYRQSLGQGLEFLIYFQGNSAPDKSGLPSDRFSAERTGGSVSTLTIQRTQQEDSAVYLCASSPAGKQPQHFGDGTRLSIL.